Described below is a single T cell receptor beta chain sequence and its context. Its antigen is as yet unknown. Germline V gene lookup returns CDR1 SEHNR and CDR2 FQNEAQ (reference sequence). The CDR3 sequence is 14 residues long. V shed 4 bases and J shed 2 bases, with 12 bases lying between them. The deep-level immunoSEQ assay was used. Investigators spread the genomic DNA of each subset evenly over several immunoSEQ plates. The method was immunoSEQ multiplex PCR; TCRdb's version includes in-frame clones alone and lacks a portion of them. The sample has some 500,000 clones; roughly 95% are singletons. These data are taken from a study of shared clonotypes between healthy human individuals. Study-level information: Used for every donor were three CD4 naive, three CD4 memory, two CD8 naive and one CD8 memory plate.

Study conclusions and caveats: There were few donors, and this limited the genetic and exposure-history diversity represented.

The sequence was collected from a woman aged 30 to 39 in good health. V usage is TRBV7-9 and J usage is TRBJ2-7; no firm D call. The specimen sequenced was naive CD4+ T cells sorted from blood. Documented subset: CD45RA+ positively selected. The CDR3 protein is CASSSTAPAYEQYF. Here the CDR3 DNA reads TGTGCCAGCAGCTCTACAGCTCCAGCCTACGAGCAGTACTTC.